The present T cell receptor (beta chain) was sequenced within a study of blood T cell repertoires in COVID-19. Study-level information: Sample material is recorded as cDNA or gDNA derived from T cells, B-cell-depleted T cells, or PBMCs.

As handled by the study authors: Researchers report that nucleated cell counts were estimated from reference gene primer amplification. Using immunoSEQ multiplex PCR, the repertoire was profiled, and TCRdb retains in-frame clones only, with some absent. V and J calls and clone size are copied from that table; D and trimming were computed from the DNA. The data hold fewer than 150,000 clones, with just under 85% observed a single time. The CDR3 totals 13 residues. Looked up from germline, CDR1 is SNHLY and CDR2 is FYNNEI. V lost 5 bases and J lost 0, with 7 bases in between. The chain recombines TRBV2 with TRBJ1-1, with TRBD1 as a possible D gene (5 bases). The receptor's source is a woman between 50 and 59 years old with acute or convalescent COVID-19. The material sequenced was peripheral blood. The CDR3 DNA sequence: TGTGCCAGCAGTCGGGGGTTGAACACTGAAGCTTTCTTT. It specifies CASSRGLNTEAFF.